One and the same sample provided the 26 T cell receptor beta chains below, sequenced in a study of T cells after posttransplantation cyclophosphamide. Profiled with immunoSEQ multiplex PCR; TCRdb holds only in-frame clones, not every one. The sample consists of about 52,000 clones, approximately 86% of them appearing once. Sequencing was performed on PBMCs. The source is a man under 40 with a blood cancer, CMV-positive, and with a related stem cell donor.

This sequence joins TRBV29-1 and TRBJ2-5; 10 positions agree with TRBD2. CDR3 length: 13 amino acids. Trimming at V came to 6 bases and at J to 7 bases, leaving 8 bases not matched to a gene. The germline gives CDR1 SQVTM, CDR2 ANQGSEA. The CDR3 spells CSVGTSDPGTQYF. In DNA form, the CDR3 reads TGCAGCGTCGGGACTAGCGACCCCGGGACCCAGTACTTC.

V is TRBV10-2 and J is TRBJ2-5; 8 bases agree with TRBD1. The CDR3 is 14 amino acids. Germline V gene sequence: CDR1 WSHSY, CDR2 SAAADI. V shed 3 bases, J shed 5 bases, and the junction held 5 bases outside the gene matches. CDR3 in DNA: TGCGCCAGCAGTGACCCGACAGGGGTGGAGACCCAGTACTTC. Translating gives CASSDPTGVETQYF.

This chain links TRBV15 with TRBJ1-1; 10 bases are a match to TRBD1. In germline, CDR1 is LNHNV, CDR2 YYDKDF (reference sequence). Losses at the gene ends were 6 bases for V and 0 bases for J; bases not matched to a gene: 4. This CDR3 comprises 15 residues. The CDR3 sequence is CATRRDRGMNTEAFF. CDR3 DNA: TGTGCCACCAGAAGGGACAGGGGAATGAACACTGAAGCTTTCTTT.

The chain carries TRBV5-8 and TRBJ1-4; 7 bases match TRBD1. This CDR3 region has 13 residues. V shed 7 bases and J 4 bases; nucleotides not matched to a gene: 4. Germline loops: CDR1 SGHTS, CDR2 YDEGEE. This CDR3 is CASGDSYNEKLFF. DNA for the CDR3: TGTGCCAGCGGGGACAGTTATAATGAAAAACTGTTTTTT. The variable domain in full, completed from reference TRBV5-8 and TRBJ1-4, reads EAGVTQSPTHLIKTRGQQATLRCSPISGHTSVYWYQQALGLGLQFLLWYDEGEERNRGNFPPRFSGRQFPNYSSELNVNALELEDSALYLCASGDSYNEKLFFGSGTQLSVL.

V usage is TRBV4-3 and J usage is TRBJ2-1, with D perhaps matching TRBD1 (5 bases). This CDR3 is 15 amino acids long. CDR1 and CDR2 from the germline V gene are LGHNA and YSLEER. The germline V and J ends were trimmed by 3 bases and 5 bases, with 14 bases remaining between them. This CDR3 is CASSHNTGRDNEQFF. In DNA, the CDR3 is TGCGCCAGCAGCCACAACACGGGCAGGGACAATGAGCAGTTCTTC.

The chain links TRBV7-6 to TRBJ2-1, with 10 bases lining up with TRBD2. The junction had 1 base not matched to a gene; V was cut back by 2 bases and J by 3 bases. The CDR3 contains 15 residues. Germline CDR1 is SGHVS and CDR2 is FNYEAQ. The CDR3: CASSLLAGDYNEQFF. CDR3 in DNA: TGTGCCAGCAGCTTACTAGCGGGAGACTACAATGAGCAGTTCTTC.

This chain joins TRBV6-1 and TRBJ1-1, with unresolved D. The germline gives CDR1 MNHNS, CDR2 SASEGT. CDR3 length: 15 residues. V gave up 6 bases and J gave up 2 bases, with 16 bases separating them. This chain's CDR3 is CASSGIWNFNTEAFF. In DNA form, the CDR3 reads TGTGCCAGCAGCGGGATTTGGAATTTTAACACTGAAGCTTTCTTT.

This clone was seen more than once but under ten times. The CDR3 here is CASSRDLKRDTQYF. The DNA for the CDR3 is TGTGCCAGCAGCCGAGACCTGAAACGGGATACGCAGTATTTT. The chain links TRBV4-2 to TRBJ2-3; D not certain. Germline-derived CDR1 and CDR2 are LGHNA and YNFKEQ. Trimming removed 4 bases from V and 6 bases from J, with 14 bases in between. This CDR3 has 14 amino acids.

The sample holds a few counts of this clone. V and J are TRBV6-5 and TRBJ1-2; D possibly corresponds to TRBD1 (5 bases). CDR1 is MNHEY, CDR2 SVGAGI, per germline. This CDR3 region has 15 residues. Trimming pared 6 bases from V and 8 bases from J, leaving 22 bases between. The chain's CDR3 is CASSPPGVGVEGYTF. The CDR3 DNA reads as TGTGCCAGCAGCCCACCGGGAGTAGGGGTTGAGGGCTACACCTTC.

This clone is a singleton in its sample. The chain has TRBV7-9 and TRBJ1-1, with D unclear. This CDR3 is built from 14 residues. V was pared by 5 bases and J by 5 bases, with 15 bases between. Germline CDR1 reads SEHNR; CDR2 reads FQNEAQ (reference sequence). In nucleotides, the CDR3 is TGTGCCAGCAGCATATTAACGGCGAGGACTGAAGCTTTCTTT. This translates into CASSILTARTEAFF. Looking up the rest from reference TRBV7-9 and TRBJ1-1 gives the full variable domain: DTGVSQNPRHKITKRGQNVTFRCDPISEHNRLYWYRQTLGQGPEFLTYFQNEAQLEKSRLLSDRFSAERPKGSFSTLEIQRTEQGDSAMYLCASSILTARTEAFFGQGTRLTVV.

The rearrangement links TRBV6-1 to TRBJ1-1; D possibly corresponds to TRBD1 (5 bases). CDR1 is MNHNS, CDR2 SASEGT, per germline. CDR3 length: 13 amino acids. V lost 9 bases and J lost 11, with 22 bases in between. CDR3 sequence (DNA): TGTGCCAGTGGGGCTTTTTCTACGGACCGGGCTTTCTTT. Amino acid sequence: CASGAFSTDRAFF.

This chain connects TRBV7-8 to TRBJ2-1, with 7 bases fitting TRBD2. This CDR3 region has 14 residues. CDR1 SGHVS and CDR2 FQNEAQ come from the germline V gene. V was clipped by 1 base and J by 8 bases; unmatched bases: 5. The CDR3 region has the DNA TGTGCCAGCAGCTTAGGCGGGAGTATGGATGAGCAGTTCTTC. Translated: CASSLGGSMDEQFF.

V usage is TRBV7-6 and J usage is TRBJ1-5; 10 nucleotides align to TRBD1. The germline CDR1 and CDR2 sequences are SGHVS and FNYEAQ. Unmatched junction bases numbered 7, after V lost 2 bases and J lost 0 bases. The CDR3 sequence is 18 residues long. The CDR3 protein is CASSLSGTGAYSNQPQHF. The CDR3 nucleotides read TGTGCCAGCAGCTTAAGCGGGACAGGGGCTTATAGCAATCAGCCCCAGCATTTT.

V is TRBV4-3 and J is TRBJ1-4, with D possibly being TRBD1 (6 bases). The CDR3 is made up of 17 amino acids. Germline V gives CDR1 LGHNA, CDR2 YSLEER. V gave up 1 base and J gave up 0 bases, with 12 bases separating them. CDR3 DNA sequence: TGCGCCAGCAGCCAAGCAACCACAGGGACAACTAATGAAAAACTGTTTTTT. Translating gives CASSQATTGTTNEKLFF.

CDR3 loop: CASSLHRGPGNTIYF. In DNA form, the CDR3 reads TGTGCCAGCAGCCTCCACAGGGGGCCCGGAAACACCATATATTTT. The chain couples TRBV7-2 to TRBJ1-3; 9 bases fit TRBD1. Germline V gene sequence: CDR1 SGHTA, CDR2 FQGNSA. There are 15 residues in the CDR3. V shed 5 bases, J shed 4 bases, and the junction held 6 bases outside the gene matches. The whole variable domain, filled in from reference TRBV7-2 and TRBJ1-3, reads GAGVSQSPSNKVTEKGKDVELRCDPISGHTALYWYRQSLGQGLEFLIYFQGNSAPDKSGLPSDRFSAERTGGSVSTLTIQRTQQEDSAVYLCASSLHRGPGNTIYFGEGSWLTVV.

The chain links TRBV19 to TRBJ2-5, with 7 bases identical to TRBD1. The germline CDR1 and CDR2 sequences are LNHDA and SQIVND (reference sequence). With V trimmed by 6 bases and J by 5 bases, 12 bases remained unmatched. The CDR3 runs to 15 residues. The CDR3 sequence: CASSREPTGSETQYF. Here the CDR3 DNA reads TGTGCCAGTAGCCGGGAACCGACAGGGTCTGAGACCCAGTACTTC.

V gene TRBV2 combines with J gene TRBJ2-5, with TRBD2 as a possible D gene (5 bases). Germline CDR1 reads SNHLY; CDR2 reads FYNNEI. The CDR3 has 15 amino acids. Between the trimmed V and J ends, which lost 3 bases and 2 bases, there was a span of 13 bases. CDR3 sequence: CASSEFQAVQETQYF. CDR3 DNA sequence: TGTGCCAGCAGTGAGTTTCAAGCGGTTCAAGAGACCCAGTACTTC. The entire variable domain, with the rest obtained from reference TRBV2 and TRBJ2-5, is as follows: EPEVTQTPSHQVTQMGQEVILRCVPISNHLYFYWYRQILGQKVEFLVSFYNNEISEKSEIFDDQFSVERPDGSNFTLKIRSTKLEDSAMYFCASSEFQAVQETQYFGPGTRLLVL.

The chain recombines TRBV5-4 with TRBJ2-1; TRBD2 aligns across 7 bases. Germline CDR1 is SGHNT and CDR2 is YYREEE (reference sequence). Unmatched junction bases numbered 6, after V lost 0 bases and J lost 3 bases. The CDR3 runs 16 residues. CDR3 DNA: TGTGCCAGCAGCTTGGCGAGCGGGGCCGACTACAATGAGCAGTTCTTC. It translates to CASSLASGADYNEQFF.

This clone has only a few counts. The rearrangement uses TRBV6-1 and TRBJ2-2, with D possibly TRBD2 on 5 matching bases. Germline V gene sequence: CDR1 MNHNS, CDR2 SASEGT. There are 14 residues in the CDR3. V shed 2 bases and J shed 5 bases, with 9 bases lying between them. The CDR3 loop reads CASSELEETGELFF. Written as DNA, the CDR3 is TGTGCCAGCAGTGAACTGGAGGAGACCGGGGAGCTGTTTTTT.

The rearrangement uses TRBV20-1 and TRBJ1-2; 8 bases map to TRBD1. Trimming removed 5 bases from V and 6 bases from J; junction bases left unmatched: 2. CDR1 and CDR2 from the germline V gene are DFQATT and SNEGSKA (reference sequence). This CDR3 contains 11 residues. The CDR3 loop reads CSAWDRNGYTF. The CDR3 DNA reads TGCAGTGCTTGGGACAGGAATGGCTACACCTTC.

The V and J genes are TRBV4-3 and TRBJ1-4; D is unclear. This CDR3 contains 18 residues. Germline V gene data show CDR1 as LGHNA and CDR2 as YSLEER. Between the trimmed V and J ends, which lost 5 bases and 0 bases, there was a span of 19 bases. The CDR3 region has the DNA TGCGCCAGCAGCTACCAGGACTTTCAACAAGCAACTAATGAAAAACTGTTTTTT. This codes for CASSYQDFQQATNEKLFF.

The CDR3 sequence: CASRAQVSNQPQHF. In nucleotides, the CDR3 is TGTGCCAGCAGGGCCCAGGTTAGCAATCAGCCCCAGCATTTT. This rearrangement joins TRBV2 to TRBJ1-5; no clear D gene. From germline, CDR1 is SNHLY and CDR2 FYNNEI. V gave up 6 bases and J gave up 0 bases, with 9 bases separating them. The CDR3 has 14 amino acids.

The chain employs TRBV6-1 and TRBJ1-1; D gene uncertain. The CDR3 loop spans 13 amino acids. Trimming cost V 6 bases and J 0 bases, with 8 bases left between them. Germline V lookup: CDR1 MNHNS, CDR2 SASEGT. This CDR3 is CASRSVLNTEAFF. DNA for the CDR3: TGTGCCAGCAGGTCGGTTTTGAACACTGAAGCTTTCTTT.

The chain links TRBV9 to TRBJ2-3, with D maybe TRBD2 (5 bases). This CDR3 region has 16 residues. V was trimmed by 4 bases and J by 5 bases, leaving 20 bases between them. CDR1 is SGDLS, CDR2 YYNGEE, per germline. The CDR3 protein is CASSPNRLASRDTQYF. The CDR3 nucleotides read TGTGCCAGCAGCCCCAACCGGCTAGCTTCGAGAGATACGCAGTATTTT.

This clone was detected only a few times. CDR3 amino acids: CASMRTGPYEKLFF. In DNA form, the CDR3 reads TGTGCCAGCATGAGGACAGGTCCCTATGAAAAACTGTTTTTT. This rearrangement joins TRBV2 to TRBJ1-4, with 7 bases matching TRBD1. V shed 7 bases and J 6 bases; nucleotides not matched to a gene: 8. Germline CDR1 is SNHLY and CDR2 is FYNNEI. The CDR3 is made up of 14 amino acids.

This sequence joins TRBV13 and TRBJ2-1; 8 bases are a match to TRBD1. V was clipped by 2 bases and J by 4 bases; unmatched bases: 10. The CDR3 spans 17 residues. Germline CDR1 is PRHDT and CDR2 is FYEKMQ (reference sequence). The CDR3 nucleotides read TGTGCCAGCAGCTTAAGGGGACAGGCGATCATGTACAATGAGCAGTTCTTC. It codes for CASSLRGQAIMYNEQFF.